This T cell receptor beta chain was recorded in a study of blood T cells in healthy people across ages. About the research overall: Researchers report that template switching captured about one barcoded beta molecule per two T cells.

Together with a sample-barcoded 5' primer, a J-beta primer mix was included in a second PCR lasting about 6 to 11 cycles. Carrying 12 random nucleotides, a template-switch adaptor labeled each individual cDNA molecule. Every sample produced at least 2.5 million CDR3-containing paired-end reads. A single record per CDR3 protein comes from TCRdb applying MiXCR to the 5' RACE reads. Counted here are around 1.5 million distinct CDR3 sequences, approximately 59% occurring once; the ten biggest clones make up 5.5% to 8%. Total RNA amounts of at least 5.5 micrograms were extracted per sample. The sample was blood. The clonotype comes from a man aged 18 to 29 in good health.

DNA of the CDR3: TGTGCCAGCAGTTCCCAGGGAAAGATTAGGGACACTGAAGCTTTCTTT. Protein: CASSSQGKIRDTEAFF. The chain carries TRBV6-5 and TRBJ1-1; D perhaps matches TRBD1 (5 bases). Trimming cost V 4 bases and J 3 bases, with 18 bases left between them. The germline gives CDR1 MNHEY, CDR2 SVGAGI. This CDR3 comprises 16 residues.